The entry that follows covers one T cell receptor beta chain sequence. Antigen specificity is unknown. The authors isolated at least 6 million PBMCs per sample. Germline V CDR1 and CDR2: MNHEY, SMNVEV (reference sequence). The CDR3 consists of 16 residues. The J segment lost 13 bases and the V segment lost 5 bases, leaving 15 bases of the junction unmatched. The data are from a study of blood T cells in healthy people across ages. A sample-barcoded 5' primer and a J-beta primer mix were used in a second PCR of roughly 7 to 12 cycles. Via MiXCR, TCRdb re-called the 5' RACE reads, giving one row per CDR3 protein. The sample contains some 1 million distinct CDR3 sequences, under 45% of which appear only once. Broader study findings: Donors of long life had a larger count of naive CD4+ cells and greater diversity than aged donors.

The source of this sequence is a woman in her fifties or sixties in good health. The V gene is TRBV27, the J gene TRBJ2-5; TRBD2 aligns across 14 bases. Sequenced input: blood. The CDR3 DNA sequence: TGTGCCAGCAGTCAAGCAATGCGACTAGCGGGAGGGGTAGCGTACTTC. Protein sequence: CASSQAMRLAGGVAYF.